This entry concerns a single T cell receptor beta chain. This specimen comes from a study of T cell responses to AZD1222 COVID-19 vaccine. The protocol was immunoSEQ multiplex PCR, while the TCRdb copy is restricted to in-frame clones and leaves out a portion. This table holds about 60,000 clones, around 87% found once. The CDR3 loop spans 14 amino acids. CDR1 is SGHAT and CDR2 is FQNNGV in the germline V gene. Trimming took off 5 bases at V and 10 bases at J, with 21 bases between the two ends. Sequenced material: peripheral blood, taken on day 0 of AZD1222 vaccination. The rearrangement uses TRBV11-2 and TRBJ2-7, with D perhaps matching TRBD2 (6 bases). This clonotype was obtained from an adult in good health. CDR3 in DNA: TGTGCCAGCAGCCCCCTGGGAGGAGATACGAGCCAGTACTTC. It codes for CASSPLGGDTSQYF.